The T cell receptor beta chain under discussion was sequenced for a study of T cells after yellow fever vaccination. TCRdb analysed the 5' RACE reads with MiXCR anew, one entry per CDR3 protein. The sample has just under 600,000 distinct CDR3 sequences, approximately 13% seen once; the top ten hold over 12%. The V gene's germline CDR1 is SGHRS and CDR2 YFSETQ. V lost 0 bases and J lost 5; bases outside the gene matches: 5. The CDR3 loop spans 16 amino acids. This clonotype has just a few counts. J is TRBJ2-7 and V is TRBV5-1; 13 bases align to TRBD2. The sequence came from a man in his thirties or forties who received the YFV17D yellow fever vaccine. Material: PBMCs, obtained on the day of the yellow fever booster vaccination. CDR3 DNA: TGCGCCAGCAGCTTGGGGCAAGGACTAGCGGGAGACGAGCAGTACTTC. As protein: CASSLGQGLAGDEQYF.